This passage covers 14 T cell receptor beta chains from one sample sequenced in a study of OX40 agonist ivuxolimab in advanced cancers. Data came from immunoSEQ multiplex PCR; TCRdb stores just in-frame clones and leaves some out. The table has some 63,000 clones, about 94% seen once. The sequences come from CD4+ or CD8+ T cells sorted from blood, collected in a trial of the OX40 agonist ivuxolimab. These TCRs come from an adult with an advanced solid tumor such as melanoma, head and neck, liver or kidney cancer.

V and J are TRBV9 and TRBJ1-1, with 10 bases that match TRBD1. Losses at the gene ends were 5 bases for V and 0 bases for J; bases not matched to a gene: 7. The germline CDR1 and CDR2 sequences are SGDLS and YYNGEE. The CDR3 loop spans 16 amino acids. In DNA form, the CDR3 reads TGTGCCAGCAGTCTTGTGACAGGGGGCATGAACACTGAAGCTTTCTTT. Amino acids: CASSLVTGGMNTEAFF.

The chain couples TRBV28 to TRBJ2-5; D may be TRBD1 (5 bases). Trimming took off 3 bases at V and 4 bases at J, with 15 bases between the two ends. The germline gives CDR1 MDHEN, CDR2 SYDVKM. The CDR3 sequence is 15 residues long. DNA of the CDR3: TGTGCCAGCAGTTTCCCCAGGGTGAGGTCAGAGACCCAGTACTTC. It codes for CASSFPRVRSETQYF.

This clone was seen a few times. This chain links TRBV7-3 with TRBJ2-7; D is ambiguous. The germline V gene encodes CDR1 SGHTA and CDR2 FQGTGA. This CDR3 is 14 amino acids long. V lost 5 bases to trimming and J lost 3 bases, with 14 bases between them. This CDR3 is CASSPRPARYEQYF. The CDR3 nucleotides are TGTGCCAGCAGCCCGAGGCCTGCCCGCTACGAGCAGTACTTC.

The chain joins TRBV5-6 to TRBJ2-7; D ambiguous. Germline loops: CDR1 SGHDT, CDR2 YYEEEE. V was shortened by 0 bases and J by 5 bases, with 12 bases between the two germline ends. The CDR3 is 14 residues long. CDR3 sequence: CASSLGTALHEQYF. CDR3 nucleotides: TGTGCCAGCAGCTTGGGGACGGCTCTCCACGAGCAGTACTTC.

This sequence joins TRBV28 and TRBJ2-1; D is unresolved. Trimming shortened V by 6 bases and J by 8 bases, and 14 bases separated the two germline ends. Germline V gene data show CDR1 as MDHEN and CDR2 as SYDVKM. This CDR3 has 13 residues. The CDR3 nucleotides read TGTGCCAGCAGGGGCCGCCTCATAGATGAGCAGTTCTTC. Protein sequence: CASRGRLIDEQFF.

The rearrangement links TRBV2 to TRBJ2-5, with 12 bases lining up with TRBD2. The trim removed 5 bases at V and 5 bases at J, leaving 15 bases unmatched. Germline loops: CDR1 SNHLY, CDR2 FYNNEI. The CDR3 runs to 18 residues. Here the CDR3 reads CASSIFSSGRADSETQYF. Here the CDR3 DNA reads TGTGCCAGCAGTATATTCTCTAGCGGGAGGGCCGACTCCGAGACCCAGTACTTC.

Written as DNA, the CDR3 is TGCGCCAGCAGCAGTACAGGGAACACTGAAGCTTTCTTT. Protein: CASSSTGNTEAFF. V and J are TRBV5-1 and TRBJ1-1; possible D gene TRBD1, 5 bases. This CDR3 contains 13 residues. The germline CDR1 and CDR2 sequences are SGHRS and YFSETQ. The germline V and J ends were trimmed by 4 bases and 1 base, with 8 bases remaining between them.

The J gene is TRBJ2-1, the V gene TRBV18; D possibly uses TRBD1 or TRBD2 (6 bases each). Germline values: CDR1 KGHSH, CDR2 LQKENI. Trimming shortened V by 3 bases and J by 0 bases, and 15 bases separated the two germline ends. This CDR3 comprises 17 residues. The CDR3, as DNA: TGTGCCAGCTCACCCCCCGGAGGGGGTAACTCCTACAATGAGCAGTTCTTC. This codes for CASSPPGGGNSYNEQFF. The full variable domain, its missing parts supplied by reference TRBV18 and TRBJ2-1, is NAGVMQNPRHLVRRRGQEARLRCSPMKGHSHVYWYRQLPEEGLKFMVYLQKENIIDESGMPKERFSAEFPKEGPSILRIQQVVRGDSAAYFCASSPPGGGNSYNEQFFGPGTRLTVL.

CDR3 in DNA: TGCGCCAGCAGCCCCCGTGAACAGCCTCCCAATGGCTACACCTTC. It encodes CASSPREQPPNGYTF. This rearrangement joins TRBV4-1 to TRBJ1-2; D ambiguous. CDR1 is MGHRA, CDR2 YSYEKL, per germline. The CDR3 contains 15 residues. V lost 4 bases to trimming and J lost 6 bases, with 18 bases between them.

CDR3 nucleotide sequence: TGTGCCAGCAGCTTAGCGGGAGACTACGAGCAGTACTTC. Translated: CASSLAGDYEQYF. This chain uses TRBV7-9 with TRBJ2-7; weak D call: TRBD2 (5 bases). In germline, CDR1 is SEHNR, CDR2 FQNEAQ (reference sequence). This CDR3 region has 13 residues. V was trimmed by 0 bases and J by 3 bases, leaving 6 bases between them.

Only a few counts were recorded for this clone. The gene calls are TRBV10-3 and TRBJ2-3, with 10 bases that match TRBD2. This CDR3 is built from 16 residues. The V and J ends lost 2 bases and 6 bases, in that order; junction bases with no gene match: 8. Germline V gene lookup returns CDR1 ENHRY and CDR2 SYGVKD. CDR3 bases: TGTGCCATCAGTGAGAAAGCGGGAGGGCCCGGGGATACGCAGTATTTT. Its translation: CAISEKAGGPGDTQYF.

The J gene is TRBJ1-5, the V gene TRBV7-8; possibly TRBD1 for D (5 bases). The CDR3 extends over 14 amino acids. Trimming removed 6 bases at V and 9 bases at J, with 18 bases between. Germline lookup yields CDR1 SGHVS and CDR2 FQNEAQ. DNA for the CDR3: TGTGCCAGCAGTCATCCCCGGGACCCCGGGCCCCAGCATTTT. It is translated as CASSHPRDPGPQHF. The variable domain in full, with the rest retrieved from reference TRBV7-8 and TRBJ1-5, is GAGVSQSPRYKVAKRGQDVALRCDPISGHVSLFWYQQALGQGPEFLTYFQNEAQLDKSGLPSDRFFAERPEGSVSTLKIQRTQQEDSAVYLCASSHPRDPGPQHFGDGTRLSIL.

CDR3 nucleotides: TGCAGCGTGGGCGGGGCGGTTAGCTCCTACGAGCAGTACTTC. Residues: CSVGGAVSSYEQYF. The rearrangement joins TRBV29-1 to TRBJ2-7; maybe TRBD2 (6 bases). Germline V gene data show CDR1 as SQVTM and CDR2 as ANQGSEA. The CDR3 has 14 residues. V was shortened by 6 bases and J by 0 bases, with 15 bases between the two germline ends.

V gene TRBV7-9 combines with J gene TRBJ2-7; D may be TRBD2 (5 bases). The CDR3 is made up of 12 amino acids. Trimming stripped 5 bases from V and 5 bases from J, with 10 bases between. Germline loops: CDR1 SEHNR, CDR2 FQNEAQ (reference sequence). The CDR3 sequence: CASSPKGDEQYF. DNA of the CDR3: TGTGCCAGCAGCCCGAAGGGAGACGAGCAGTACTTC.